This TCR beta chain is drawn from a study of shared clonotypes between healthy human individuals. In the original workflow: With immunoSEQ giving junction-only sequences and no quality scores, filtering differed. Using immunoSEQ multiplex PCR, the repertoire was profiled, and TCRdb retains in-frame clones only, with some absent. That table is the source of V, J and clone size, and D and trimming were worked out from the DNA. The sample has about 960,000 clones, approximately 80% seen once. Investigators divided CD4+ cells into CD45RA+ naive and CD45RA-negative memory subsets. Input material: memory CD4+ T cells sorted from blood. Described subset: CD45RA-negative fraction. This TCR was recovered from a young man in good health.

The CDR3 DNA reads TGCGCCAGCAGCTTGGGGACTAGCGGGAGAGTGAGAACCGGGGAGCTGTTTTTT. This codes for CASSLGTSGRVRTGELFF. This sequence joins TRBV5-1 and TRBJ2-2; 13 bases align to TRBD2. Germline V CDR1 and CDR2: SGHRS, YFSETQ. With 0 bases clipped from V and 5 bases from J, the junction kept 7 bases outside the gene matches. CDR3 length: 18 residues.